This T cell receptor (beta chain) was identified in a study of breast tumors, draining lymph nodes, adjacent tissues. This clonotype was recorded at least ten times. Its antigen is not known. Each CDR3 protein gets one entry after TCRdb re-called the multiplex PCR reads with MiXCR. The sample holds about 300,000 distinct CDR3 sequences, 30% to 35% seen once. The lymph nodes were axillary draining lymph nodes from breast cancer patients. Study observations and caveats: Compared with lymph nodes, tumors were less diverse; compared with nontumor tissue, more. Luminal-like breast cancer showed significantly higher tumor–nontumor repertoire similarity than basal-like. That most tumor T cells come from lymph nodes remained unproven.

Germline CDR1 WNHNN, CDR2 SYGVQD (reference sequence). Deletions cut 0 bases from V and 2 bases from J, with 14 bases between. There are 17 residues in the CDR3. Sequencing used axillary lymph node tissue. This chain links TRBV10-1 with TRBJ2-1; D might be TRBD1 (5 bases). This clonotype was obtained from a female donor with breast cancer. Some clones in this sample may be carry-over from other donors' samples. CDR3 protein: CASSESGAVSPYNEQFF. As DNA, the CDR3 is TGCGCCAGCAGTGAGTCTGGGGCTGTAAGCCCCTACAATGAGCAGTTCTTC.